The TCR beta chain described here comes from a study of T cell changes during pregnancy in multiple sclerosis (dated 2019 in TCRdb). Regarding the complete study: The study looked at changes in the T cell repertoire across pregnancy in women with multiple sclerosis.

The method was the immunoSEQ multiplex PCR assay. TCRdb provides this immuneACCESS table in a form limited to in-frame rearrangements. Some clones are lacking; in checked studies, under half of them reflect an unresolved V gene, and why the rest are absent is not known. The sample table shows approximately 70,000 clones, and more than 90% are seen once. The ten largest clones add up to roughly 1.1% of the sample. The germline V gene sets CDR1 to SNHLY and CDR2 to FYNNEI. The CDR3 goes from the cysteine to the phenylalanine over 15 residues. Only the CDR3 portion is preserved as DNA: 45 bases, with reading frame beginning at the first base. At the junction V is shortened by 5 bases and J by 1 base; bases outside the gene matches: 4. In the case of this clone: Its recognized antigen is unknown. Per-nucleotide qualities are absent, and no much larger clonotype sits a single base away.

The receptor chain draws on TRBV2 and TRBJ2-2; TRBD2 lines up with 7 middle nucleotides. The receptor comes from a female donor with multiple sclerosis, enrolled in a pregnancy study. Sequences were derived from peripheral blood, sampled in the third trimester of pregnancy. This receptor has the CDR3 CASSLIAGNTGELFF. The DNA reads as follows: TGTGCCAGCAGTCTCATAGCGGGGAACACCGGGGAGCTGTTTTTT.